The sequence of this T cell receptor beta chain was determined in a study of CD8 T cells in ankylosing spondylitis. The study's findings and limits: Apparently characteristic of ankylosing spondylitis blood was a TCR beta motif (roughly eight highly homologous variants). Reportedly, disease-linked clones are significantly enriched in ankylosing spondylitis patients' matched synovial fluid. Existing reports had already noted some motif variants in reactive arthritis synovial fluid and blood.

This clonotype was detected ten times or more. Its antigen is not known. By quantitative 5'-RACE with molecular barcodes, the TCR beta libraries were made. TCRdb reprocessed the 5' RACE reads with MiXCR, giving one entry per CDR3 protein. The sample consists of 69,000 or so distinct CDR3 sequences, approximately 5.3% of them appearing once. The sequenced sample consisted of blood, either unsorted or a sorted T cell fraction (not recorded which). The receptor was isolated from a male donor with ankylosing spondylitis or in good health (not recorded which).

CDR3: CASLRRTSGDFSTDTQYF. The CDR3 DNA is TGTGCCAGCCTTAGGCGGACTAGCGGGGATTTCAGCACAGATACGCAGTATTTT. This chain links TRBV12-3 or TRBV12-4 with TRBJ2-3; 12 bases map to TRBD2. V shed 8 bases, J shed 0 bases, and the junction held 12 bases outside the gene matches. The CDR3 extends over 18 amino acids.